The 26 T cell receptor beta chains given below trace back to one sample, sequenced in a study of blood T cell repertoires in COVID-19. The protocol was immunoSEQ multiplex PCR, while the TCRdb copy is restricted to in-frame clones and leaves out a portion. The sample consists of under 250,000 clones, about 88% of them appearing once. The sample consisted of peripheral blood. The receptors were gathered from a woman in her thirties or forties with acute or convalescent COVID-19.

CDR3 sequence reads: CASSMSGQAGTEAFF. The CDR3 bases are TGTGCCAGTAGTATGTCGGGACAGGCGGGCACTGAAGCTTTCTTT. The chain recombines TRBV19 with TRBJ1-1; 8 bases agree with TRBD1. The CDR3 extends over 15 amino acids. The germline gives CDR1 LNHDA, CDR2 SQIVND (reference sequence). Trimming at V came to 3 bases and at J to 4 bases, leaving 7 bases not matched to a gene.

This sequence joins TRBV10-3 and TRBJ2-4, with 10 bases identical to TRBD2. J was trimmed by 0 bases and V by 3 bases; bases with no gene match: 11. The length of the CDR3 is 19 residues. Germline assignment: CDR1 ENHRY and CDR2 SYGVKD. In DNA, the CDR3 is TGTGCCATCAGTGACCCAGCGGGGGGGCCCGCCTTAGCCAAAAACATTCAGTACTTC. It translates to CAISDPAGGPALAKNIQYF.

J is TRBJ1-1 and V is TRBV19; D unclear. Germline V gene lookup returns CDR1 LNHDA and CDR2 SQIVND (reference sequence). The CDR3 runs 13 residues. The V end lost 3 bases, the J end lost 1 base, and 6 bases lay between the germline ends. CDR3 sequence reads: CASSMKQNTEAFF. The CDR3 DNA reads TGTGCCAGTAGTATGAAACAGAACACTGAAGCTTTCTTT.

The chain joins TRBV21-1 to TRBJ2-3; the D call in the table, TRBD1, was not verified against the DNA. TRBV21-1 is given as a pseudogene. The CDR3 has 20 amino acids. CDR3 DNA: TGTGCCAGCAGCAAAGCCAGAACGCTAACCGGGACAATCATACAGGATACGCAGTATTTT. It specifies CASSKARTLTGTIIQDTQYF.

The chain recombines TRBV3-1 (or the pseudogene TRBV3-2) with TRBJ1-2, with a possible D match to TRBD1 (6 bases). Germline CDR1 is LGHDT and CDR2 is YNNKEL (reference sequence). V gave up 1 base and J gave up 5 bases, with 11 bases separating them. This CDR3 is 14 amino acids long. CDR3 nucleotides: TGTGCCAGCAGCCAAGCCGGGACACTGTATGGCTACACCTTC. Translating it yields CASSQAGTLYGYTF.

The table lists this clone with a count of one. The chain is built from TRBV6-6 and TRBJ2-6; TRBD1 aligns across 9 bases. Germline CDR1 reads MNHNY; CDR2 reads SVGAGI (reference sequence). The CDR3 sequence is 18 residues long. J was trimmed by 0 bases and V by 5 bases; bases with no gene match: 8. This CDR3 reads CASSLKGQGNSGANVLTF. CDR3 nucleotides: TGTGCCAGCAGTCTAAAAGGACAGGGGAACTCTGGGGCCAACGTCCTGACTTTC.

This chain links TRBV9 with TRBJ1-2; D may be TRBD1 (6 bases). Per the germline V gene, CDR1 is SGDLS and CDR2 is YYNGEE. The CDR3 has 15 residues. The V end was cut by 4 bases, the J end by 5 bases, with 18 bases between. The CDR3 DNA follows: TGTGCCAGCAGCCCCGACACAGGGTTTGGGTATGGCTACACCTTC. Translating it yields CASSPDTGFGYGYTF.

The chain has TRBV7-9 and TRBJ2-1; 12 bases are shared with TRBD2. There are 15 residues in the CDR3. Germline V lookup: CDR1 SEHNR, CDR2 FQNEAQ (reference sequence). The V gene end was trimmed by 3 bases and the J gene end by 5 bases; junction bases not matched to a gene: 2. In DNA, the CDR3 is TGTGCCAGCAGCTTCGGACTAGCGGGGAACAATGAGCAGTTCTTC. It encodes CASSFGLAGNNEQFF.

This clone was counted between two and nine times. The V and J genes are TRBV2 and TRBJ1-2, with D hard to call. V was trimmed by 2 bases and J by 4 bases, leaving 8 bases between them. The germline V gene encodes CDR1 SNHLY and CDR2 FYNNEI. This CDR3 has 13 amino acids. The DNA for the CDR3 is TGTGCCAGCAGTGAATTGTCAGGCTATGGCTACACCTTC. This encodes CASSELSGYGYTF.

This chain links TRBV7-6 with TRBJ2-5; TRBD1 aligns across 8 bases. Germline V lookup: CDR1 SGHVS, CDR2 FNYEAQ. J gave up 4 bases and V 5 bases, and 9 bases lay outside the gene matches. CDR3 size: 15 residues. CDR3 coding DNA: TGTGCCAGCAGCCCCTTGACAGGGGTAGGAGAGACCCAGTACTTC. It codes for CASSPLTGVGETQYF.

The chain recombines TRBV19 with TRBJ2-3, with a possible D match to TRBD2 (6 bases). Deletions cut 6 bases from V and 0 bases from J, with 7 bases between. The CDR3 spans 13 residues. Germline V CDR1 and CDR2: LNHDA, SQIVND (reference sequence). CDR3 residues: CASSGTSTDTQYF. Written as DNA, the CDR3 is TGTGCCAGTAGCGGGACTAGCACAGATACGCAGTATTTT.

The V and J genes are TRBV24-1 and TRBJ2-1; 11 nucleotides agree with TRBD2. CDR1 and CDR2 (germline): KGHDR, SFDVKD. The CDR3 has 17 residues. Losses at the gene ends were 2 bases for V and 7 bases for J; bases not matched to a gene: 9. CDR3 DNA sequence: TGTGCCACCAGTGATTCTCTCGGGACTAGCGGTCGTAATGAGCAGTTCTTC. It translates to CATSDSLGTSGRNEQFF.

The rearrangement links TRBV5-4 to TRBJ1-2, with 7 bases that match TRBD1. J was trimmed by 4 bases and V by 4 bases; bases with no gene match: 7. The CDR3 contains 14 residues. Germline V gene lookup returns CDR1 SGHNT and CDR2 YYREEE (reference sequence). CDR3 amino acids: CASSLDRSIYGYTF. In nucleotides, the CDR3 is TGTGCCAGCAGCCTGGACAGGTCCATCTATGGCTACACCTTC.

The chain combines TRBV5-1 with TRBJ1-3; a possible D gene is TRBD1 (6 bases). From germline, CDR1 is SGHRS and CDR2 YFSETQ. This CDR3 is built from 17 residues. V lost 0 bases, J lost 0 bases, and 13 bases lay in between. The CDR3 spells CASSLGQGTPSGNTIYF. DNA of the CDR3: TGCGCCAGCAGCTTGGGTCAGGGGACCCCCTCTGGAAACACCATATATTTT. The entire variable domain, with the rest obtained from reference TRBV5-1 and TRBJ1-3, is as follows: KAGVTQTPRYLIKTRGQQVTLSCSPISGHRSVSWYQQTPGQGLQFLFEYFSETQRNKGNFPGRFSGRQFSNSRSEMNVSTLELGDSALYLCASSLGQGTPSGNTIYFGEGSWLTVV.

The chain is built from TRBV19 and TRBJ1-6, with 10 bases fitting TRBD1. The germline V gene encodes CDR1 LNHDA and CDR2 SQIVND (reference sequence). Unmatched junction bases numbered 5, after V lost 9 bases and J lost 9 bases. This CDR3 contains 13 residues. As DNA, the CDR3 is TGTGCCAGCTCCGGGACAGGGGCTTCACCCCTCCACTTT. Amino acids: CASSGTGASPLHF.

V is TRBV7-2 and J is TRBJ2-3; 8 bases are a match to TRBD2. The CDR3 sequence is 16 residues long. CDR1 and CDR2 from the germline V gene are SGHTA and FQGNSA. V was pared by 4 bases and J by 2 bases, with 8 bases of the junction left unmatched. CDR3: CASSSKILAVTDTQYF. For the CDR3, the DNA is TGTGCCAGCAGCTCTAAAATACTAGCGGTCACAGATACGCAGTATTTT.

The rearrangement joins TRBV18 to TRBJ1-2, with TRBD1 matching 10 bases. From germline, CDR1 is KGHSH and CDR2 LQKENI. J lost 7 bases, V lost 3 bases, and 5 bases had no gene match. The CDR3 has 14 residues. The CDR3 protein is CASSPGTGVVGYTF. The CDR3 DNA sequence: TGTGCCAGCTCACCCGGGACAGGGGTGGTTGGCTACACCTTC.

The genes are TRBV6-6 and TRBJ1-1; D gene uncertain. There are 13 residues in the CDR3. Germline CDR1 is MNHNY and CDR2 is SVGAGI (reference sequence). Deletions cut 6 bases from V and 0 bases from J, with 8 bases between. CDR3 loop: CASRVSMNTEAFF. CDR3 nucleotide sequence: TGTGCCAGCAGGGTTAGCATGAACACTGAAGCTTTCTTT.

The chain recombines TRBV6-5 with TRBJ1-1; possibly TRBD1 for D (6 bases). The CDR3 is 13 amino acids. Trimming left V 6 bases short and J 11 bases short, with 19 bases between. In germline, CDR1 is MNHEY, CDR2 SVGAGI. The CDR3 coding sequence is TGTGCCAGCAGACTAGACAGGTGGGTCGGGGCTTTCTTT. This codes for CASRLDRWVGAFF.

This clone was counted once. The chain links TRBV5-1 to TRBJ1-2, with D possibly matching TRBD1 (5 bases). Germline assignment: CDR1 SGHRS and CDR2 YFSETQ. CDR3 length: 14 amino acids. Trimming cost V 2 bases and J 7 bases, with 15 bases left between them. The CDR3 DNA sequence: TGCGCCAGCAGCTTCGGGCGGGGGTTTGGTGGCTACACCTTC. It encodes CASSFGRGFGGYTF.

This rearrangement joins TRBV19 to TRBJ1-2; maybe TRBD1 (5 bases). Germline CDR1 is LNHDA and CDR2 is SQIVND (reference sequence). There are 11 residues in the CDR3. CDR3 DNA sequence: TGTGGCAGCGGAGGGGAGGGTGGCTACACCTTC. It encodes CGSGGEGGYTF.

The chain joins TRBV11-2 to TRBJ2-1, with 7 positions matching TRBD1. After removal of 4 bases from V and 6 bases from J, the junction contained 9 bases not matched to a gene. CDR3 length equals 15 residues. In germline, CDR1 is SGHAT, CDR2 FQNNGV. The chain's CDR3 is CASSSYSGGINEQFF. The DNA of the CDR3 is TGTGCCAGCAGCTCCTATTCAGGGGGAATCAATGAGCAGTTCTTC.

The chain is built from TRBV3-1 (or the pseudogene TRBV3-2) and TRBJ2-6, with D possibly being TRBD1 (6 bases). Per germline, CDR1 LGHDT and CDR2 YNNKEL (reference sequence). V was clipped by 1 base and J by 0 bases, with 13 bases between them. The CDR3 is made up of 18 amino acids. The CDR3 region is CASSQVRGKGSGANVLTF. The DNA for the CDR3 is TGTGCCAGCAGCCAAGTAAGGGGGAAAGGCTCTGGGGCCAACGTCCTGACTTTC.

The chain uses TRBV12-3 or TRBV12-4 and TRBJ1-1, with a weak D call TRBD1 (6 bases). Trimming removed 4 bases from V and 4 bases from J, with 10 bases in between. This CDR3 has 13 residues. CDR3 bases: TGTGCCAGCAGTTCAACAGGGACCACTGAAGCTTTCTTT. Protein product: CASSSTGTTEAFF.

In the case of this clone: A junction end diverges from the germline sequence, so it may reflect a read error. This sequence joins TRBV5-8 and TRBJ1-2, with D possibly being TRBD1 (5 bases). This CDR3 is built from 9 residues. Germline V gene data show CDR1 as SGHTS and CDR2 as YDEGEE. The CDR3 DNA is TGTGCCAGCAGCTTGGGGGACTACTTC. It yields the protein CASSLGDYF.

This clone was recorded a few times. The J gene is TRBJ1-2, the V gene TRBV15; the D gene is possibly TRBD1 (5 bases). Germline V gene data show CDR1 as LNHNV and CDR2 as YYDKDF (reference sequence). V lost 5 bases to trimming and J lost 4 bases, with 17 bases between them. The CDR3 runs 15 residues. CDR3 in DNA: TGTGCCACCAGCCGACAGCACAGTAGTATCTATGGCTACACCTTC. Protein product: CATSRQHSSIYGYTF. Full variable domain (outside the CDR3, taken from reference TRBV15 and TRBJ1-2): DAMVIQNPRYQVTQFGKPVTLSCSQTLNHNVMYWYQQKSSQAPKLLFHYYDKDFNNEADTPDNFQSRRPNTSFCFLDIRSPGLGDTAMYLCATSRQHSSIYGYTFGSGTRLTVV.